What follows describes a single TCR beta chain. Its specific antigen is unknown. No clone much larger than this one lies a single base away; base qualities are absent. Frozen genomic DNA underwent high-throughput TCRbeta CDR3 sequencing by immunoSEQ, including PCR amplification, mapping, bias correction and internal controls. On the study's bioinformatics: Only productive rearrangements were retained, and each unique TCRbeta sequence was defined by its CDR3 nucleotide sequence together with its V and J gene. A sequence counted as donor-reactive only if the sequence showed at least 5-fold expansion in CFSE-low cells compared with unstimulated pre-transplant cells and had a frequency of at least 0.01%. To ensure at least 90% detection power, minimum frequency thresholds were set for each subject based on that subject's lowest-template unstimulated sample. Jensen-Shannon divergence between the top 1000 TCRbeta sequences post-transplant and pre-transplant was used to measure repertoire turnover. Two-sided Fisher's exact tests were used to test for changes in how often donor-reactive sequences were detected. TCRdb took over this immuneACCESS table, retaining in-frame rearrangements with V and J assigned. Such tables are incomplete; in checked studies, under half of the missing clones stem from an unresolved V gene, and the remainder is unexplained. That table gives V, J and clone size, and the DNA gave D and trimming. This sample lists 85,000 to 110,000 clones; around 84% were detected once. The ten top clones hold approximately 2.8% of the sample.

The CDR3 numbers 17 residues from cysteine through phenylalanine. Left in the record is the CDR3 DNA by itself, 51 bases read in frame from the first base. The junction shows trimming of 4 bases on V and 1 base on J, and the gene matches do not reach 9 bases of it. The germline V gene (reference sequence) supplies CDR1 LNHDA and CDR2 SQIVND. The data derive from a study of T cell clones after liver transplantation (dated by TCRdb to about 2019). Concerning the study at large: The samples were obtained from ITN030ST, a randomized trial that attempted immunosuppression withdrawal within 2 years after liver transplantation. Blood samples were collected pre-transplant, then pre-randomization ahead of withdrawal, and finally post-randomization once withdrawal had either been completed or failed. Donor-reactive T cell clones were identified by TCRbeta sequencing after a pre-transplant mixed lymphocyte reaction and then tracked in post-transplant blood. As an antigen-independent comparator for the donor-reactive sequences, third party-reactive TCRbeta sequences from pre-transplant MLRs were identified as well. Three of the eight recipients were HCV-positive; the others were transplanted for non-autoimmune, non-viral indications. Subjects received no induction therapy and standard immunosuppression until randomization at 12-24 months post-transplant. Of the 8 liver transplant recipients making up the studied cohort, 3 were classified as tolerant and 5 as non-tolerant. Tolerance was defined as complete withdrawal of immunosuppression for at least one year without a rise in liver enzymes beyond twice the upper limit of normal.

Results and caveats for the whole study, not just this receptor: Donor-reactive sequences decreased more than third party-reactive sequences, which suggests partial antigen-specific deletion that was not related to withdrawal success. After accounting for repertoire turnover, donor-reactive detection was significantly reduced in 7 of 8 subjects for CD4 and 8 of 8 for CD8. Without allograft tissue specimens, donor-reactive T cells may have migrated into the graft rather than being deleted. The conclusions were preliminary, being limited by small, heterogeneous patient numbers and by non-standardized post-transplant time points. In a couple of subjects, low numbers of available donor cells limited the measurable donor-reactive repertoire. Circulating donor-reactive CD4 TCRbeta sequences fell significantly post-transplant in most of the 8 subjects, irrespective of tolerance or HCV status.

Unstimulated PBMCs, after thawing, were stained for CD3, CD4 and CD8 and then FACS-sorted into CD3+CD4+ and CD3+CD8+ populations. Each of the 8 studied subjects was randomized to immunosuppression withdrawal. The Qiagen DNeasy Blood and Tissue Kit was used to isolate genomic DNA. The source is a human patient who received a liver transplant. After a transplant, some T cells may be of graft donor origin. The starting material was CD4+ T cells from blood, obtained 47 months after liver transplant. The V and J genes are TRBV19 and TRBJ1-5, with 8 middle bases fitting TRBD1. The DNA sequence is TGTGCCAGTAGTAAACAGGGGGTAGGGGGGAGCAATCAGCCCCAGCATTTT. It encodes CASSKQGVGGSNQPQHF.